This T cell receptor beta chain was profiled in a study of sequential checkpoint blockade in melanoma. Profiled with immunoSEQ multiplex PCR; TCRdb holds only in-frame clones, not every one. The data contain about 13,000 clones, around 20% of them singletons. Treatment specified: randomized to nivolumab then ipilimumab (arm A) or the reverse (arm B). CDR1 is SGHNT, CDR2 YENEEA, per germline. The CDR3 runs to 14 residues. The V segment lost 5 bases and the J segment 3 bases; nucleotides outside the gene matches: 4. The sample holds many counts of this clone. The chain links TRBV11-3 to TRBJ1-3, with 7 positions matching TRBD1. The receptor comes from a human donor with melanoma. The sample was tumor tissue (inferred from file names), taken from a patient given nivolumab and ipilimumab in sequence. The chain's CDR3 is CASSLGQYGNTIYF. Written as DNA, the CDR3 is TGTGCCAGCAGCCTGGGACAGTATGGAAACACCATATATTTT.